This T cell receptor (beta chain) was identified during a study of blood T cell repertoires in COVID-19. The ends lost 3 bases at V and 4 bases at J; junction bases unmatched: 5. In germline, CDR1 is SGDLS, CDR2 YYNGEE. There are 14 residues in the CDR3. This clone was seen just once. The age range of participants was about 18 to 89 years, with residence in some 25 US areas. Cohorts were assigned according to the clinical history that participants reported. Recovered status applied to Cohort 3 donors who had two consecutive negative PCRs. It also applied to those with clearance or with symptom resolution. Method: immunoSEQ multiplex PCR; TCRdb's copy keeps in-frame clones and lacks some. The sample lists 360,000 or so clones, under 85% occurring once.

The V call is TRBV9, the J call TRBJ1-2; 8 nucleotides align to TRBD1. The clonotype was recovered from a woman aged 45-59 years who had recovered from COVID-19. Source material: PBMCs or T cells enriched from blood (not recorded which). CDR3 bases: TGTGCCAGCAGCGGCAGGGGGCATAGCTATGGCTACACCTTC. Protein: CASSGRGHSYGYTF.